Reported below is one T cell receptor beta chain. The antigen is not known. The CDR3 is made up of 17 amino acids. Trimming shortened V by 5 bases and J by 0 bases, and 16 bases separated the two germline ends. Germline CDR1 and CDR2: MGHRA and YSYEKL. Using immunoSEQ multiplex PCR, the repertoire was profiled, and TCRdb retains in-frame clones only, with some absent. Of 55,000 to 65,000 clones listed, more than 90% are singletons. This entry is derived from a study of cytomegalovirus exposure and HLA in healthy donors. Study results and caveats: The study flagged 150 to 200 TCR beta chains as cytomegalovirus-associated.

This clonotype was sampled from a man between 18 and 35 years old in good health and CMV-seronegative. The sequenced material came from PBMCs. This chain joins TRBV4-1 and TRBJ2-2; possibly TRBD2 for D (6 bases). The CDR3 DNA reads TGCGCCAGCAGCAACCTGGGCGGGACTGCGAACACCGGGGAGCTGTTTTTT. It is translated as CASSNLGGTANTGELFF.